The 24 T cell receptor beta chains listed next were all sequenced from one sample in a study of CD8 T cells in ankylosing spondylitis (dated by TCRdb to the late 2010s). Libraries were built with 5' RACE. Sequencing used an Illumina HiSeq 2500. In TCRdb, the public reads were trimmed at Q25 with fastp and aligned with MiXCR, with productive beta chains retained. All rows with the same CDR3 protein become a single entry with the most common DNA and genes. This sample gives around 770,000 distinct CDR3 sequences in total; roughly 12% of them show up just once. Of the sample, under 0.6% falls within the top ten clones. Antigens for these TCRs are unknown. The full study reports these points: Blood from ankylosing spondylitis patients appeared to be characterized by a TCR beta motif composed of several highly homologous amino acid variants.

Sequenced input: blood, either unsorted or a sorted T cell fraction (not recorded which). The receptors originated from a male donor with ankylosing spondylitis.

V and J are TRBV7-9 and TRBJ1-5, with D unresolved. Between the trimmed V and J ends, which lost 3 bases and 3 bases, there was a span of 9 bases. Per the germline V gene, CDR1 is SEHNR and CDR2 is FQNEAQ (reference sequence). This CDR3 region has 14 residues. The CDR3 region is CASSFGSDNQPQHF. In nucleotides, the CDR3 is TGTGCCAGCAGCTTCGGGTCAGACAATCAGCCCCAGCATTTT.

This clonotype was observed a handful of times. The CDR3 spells CSALKGGTEAFF. The CDR3 DNA is TGCAGTGCCCTGAAAGGGGGGACTGAAGCTTTCTTT. V is TRBV20-1 and J is TRBJ1-1, with D perhaps TRBD1 (6 bases). The germline CDR1 and CDR2 sequences are DFQATT and SNEGSKA (reference sequence). The CDR3 loop spans 12 amino acids. With 6 bases removed from V and 5 bases from J, the gap between germline ends came to 13 bases.

V is TRBV14 and J is TRBJ2-5; 9 nucleotides agree with TRBD1. The CDR3 runs 15 residues. Germline V gene sequence: CDR1 SGHDN, CDR2 FVKESK. Germline trimming cut 4 bases from V and 5 bases from J; bases unmatched to any gene: 8. In DNA form, the CDR3 reads TGTGCCAGCAGCCGCTGGACAGGGGCGGAGGAGACCCAGTACTTC. Translation gives CASSRWTGAEETQYF.

The chain joins TRBV4-3 to TRBJ2-7; tentative D call: TRBD2 (6 bases). This CDR3 is 16 amino acids long. Per germline, CDR1 LGHNA and CDR2 YSLEER. Between the trimmed V and J ends, which lost 2 bases and 0 bases, there was a span of 14 bases. Written as DNA, the CDR3 is TGCGCCAGCAGCCAAATAGCGGTTGGGGACTCCTACGAGCAGTACTTC. This translates into CASSQIAVGDSYEQYF.

This clonotype was detected a few times. The chain employs TRBV20-1 and TRBJ2-2; a possible D gene is TRBD2 (6 bases). This CDR3 comprises 14 residues. Trimming removed 4 bases from V and 1 base from J, with 10 bases in between. CDR1 is DFQATT, CDR2 SNEGSKA, per germline (reference sequence). The DNA for the CDR3 is TGCAGTGCTAAGAGCGGGTTGAACACCGGGGAGCTGTTTTTT. Translating it yields CSAKSGLNTGELFF.

The J gene is TRBJ1-6, the V gene TRBV6-1, with D uncertain. The V gene's germline CDR1 is MNHNS and CDR2 SASEGT. The CDR3 sequence is 15 residues long. V gave up 3 bases and J gave up 7 bases, with 13 bases separating them. The CDR3 protein is CASSEHTSGNSPLHF. The DNA of the CDR3 is TGTGCCAGCAGTGAGCATACGTCGGGGAATTCACCCCTCCACTTT.

This clonotype was recorded at least ten times. A read error may account for a junction end that differs from germline. This rearrangement joins TRBV5-1 to TRBJ2-7; D not resolved. Germline V CDR1 and CDR2: SGHRS, YFSETQ. The CDR3 totals 14 residues. The CDR3 DNA sequence: TGTGCCAGCAGCTTAGAGGCCAACTCCTACGAGCAGTACTTC. Its protein is CASSLEANSYEQYF.

The gene calls are TRBV15 and TRBJ2-7; the match to TRBD1 covers 7 bases. CDR3 size: 15 residues. CDR1 LNHNV and CDR2 YYDKDF come from the germline V gene (reference sequence). V lost 0 bases, J lost 2 bases, and 4 bases stayed unmatched. The CDR3 spells CATSRDWDRAYEQYF. CDR3 bases: TGTGCCACCAGCAGAGATTGGGACAGAGCCTACGAGCAGTACTTC. The full variable domain, with the rest looked up from reference TRBV15 and TRBJ2-7, is DAMVIQNPRYQVTQFGKPVTLSCSQTLNHNVMYWYQQKSSQAPKLLFHYYDKDFNNEADTPDNFQSRRPNTSFCFLDIRSPGLGDTAMYLCATSRDWDRAYEQYFGPGTRLTVT.

As concerns this clonotype: This sequence may be a read error, since a much larger clone differs from it by one base. V gene TRBV29-1 combines with J gene TRBJ2-7; TRBD2 might be the D (5 bases). Germline V gene data show CDR1 as SQVTM and CDR2 as ANQGSEA. The CDR3 extends over 12 amino acids. The CDR3 sequence is CSVGGRSHEQYF. For the CDR3, the DNA is TGCAGCGTCGGAGGACGCTCCCACGAGCAGTACTTC.

This clonotype appeared many times. The chain recombines TRBV7-3 with TRBJ2-2; TRBD1 or TRBD2 may be the D gene (6 bases each). Germline V gene sequence: CDR1 SGHTA, CDR2 FQGTGA. Deletions cut 1 base from V and 6 bases from J, with 18 bases between. This CDR3 has 17 amino acids. The CDR3 DNA follows: TGTGCCAGCAGCTTAATGCCGAGGGGGGCCTCGTCCGGGGAGCTGTTTTTT. This translates into CASSLMPRGASSGELFF.

The chain carries TRBV7-2 and TRBJ2-1, with D hard to call. CDR3 length equals 12 residues. The V end lost 2 bases, the J end lost 8 bases, and 7 bases lay between the germline ends. CDR1 is SGHTA and CDR2 is FQGNSA in the germline V gene. CDR3 coding DNA: TGTGCCAGCAGCTTATACCGGCATGAGCAGTTCTTC. Translated, it gives CASSLYRHEQFF.

This clonotype was seen a few times. The V gene is TRBV7-2, the J gene TRBJ1-1; D gene ambiguous. The CDR3 contains 14 residues. The ends were cut back, 1 base at V and 5 bases at J, with 11 bases in the middle. Germline V CDR1 and CDR2: SGHTA, FQGNSA. This CDR3 reads CASSLVRQGTEAFF. The CDR3 nucleotides are TGTGCCAGCAGCTTAGTTAGACAAGGTACTGAAGCTTTCTTT.

This clonotype was found a few times. An end of the junction does not agree with germline; a read error may underlie this. The chain combines TRBV20-1 with TRBJ2-5; the D is unclear. The CDR3 totals 11 residues. Germline V gives CDR1 DFQATT, CDR2 SNEGSKA (reference sequence). The CDR3 protein is CSAREWVKENF. CDR3 nucleotides: TGCAGTGCTAGAGAGTGGGTTAAAGAGAACTTC.

This clonotype was observed many times. V is TRBV5-1 and J is TRBJ1-2; a weak D match, TRBD1 (5 bases). CDR3 size: 14 residues. CDR1 SGHRS and CDR2 YFSETQ come from the germline V gene. V was cut by 5 bases and J by 9 bases, with 20 bases left in between. CDR3 sequence (DNA): TGCGCCAGCAGAACCGGGACGCCCGGCCGGAGCTACACCTTC. This encodes CASRTGTPGRSYTF. The whole variable domain, remainder taken from reference TRBV5-1 and TRBJ1-2, is KAGVTQTPRYLIKTRGQQVTLSCSPISGHRSVSWYQQTPGQGLQFLFEYFSETQRNKGNFPGRFSGRQFSNSRSEMNVSTLELGDSALYLCASRTGTPGRSYTFGSGTRLTVV.

This clonotype has just a few counts. The V call is TRBV20-1, the J call TRBJ2-1; 10 nucleotides match TRBD2. This CDR3 region has 14 residues. CDR1 DFQATT and CDR2 SNEGSKA come from the germline V gene (reference sequence). The junction had 5 bases not matched to a gene; V was cut back by 6 bases and J by 3 bases. The CDR3 is CSAPSSGSYNEQFF. The CDR3 DNA follows: TGCAGTGCACCATCTAGCGGGAGCTACAATGAGCAGTTCTTC.

The sample holds a few counts of this clonotype. This chain uses TRBV20-1 with TRBJ2-5; 7 nucleotides agree with TRBD2. With V trimmed by 1 base and J by 5 bases, 7 bases remained unmatched. This CDR3 spans 14 amino acids. Germline V gene lookup returns CDR1 DFQATT and CDR2 SNEGSKA (reference sequence). The CDR3 sequence is CSARVPSGGETQYF. CDR3 sequence (DNA): TGCAGTGCTAGAGTGCCTAGCGGAGGGGAGACCCAGTACTTC.

This clonotype was detected only a few times. V is TRBV4-2 and J is TRBJ2-7; TRBD1 is a possible D gene (6 bases). V was clipped by 4 bases and J by 3 bases, with 13 bases between them. The CDR3 has 14 amino acids. The germline V gene has CDR1 LGHNA and CDR2 YNFKEQ. The CDR3 DNA follows: TGTGCCAGCAGCCGACCGGGACACCTCTACGAGCAGTACTTC. It yields the protein CASSRPGHLYEQYF.

This clonotype appeared a few times. This sequence joins TRBV5-1 and TRBJ2-5; D is unclear. V lost 2 bases and J 2 bases, leaving 7 bases between the germline ends. The CDR3 runs 13 residues. From germline, CDR1 is SGHRS and CDR2 YFSETQ. CDR3 DNA sequence: TGCGCCAGCAGCTTTGACGGGCAAGAGACCCAGTACTTC. Translation gives CASSFDGQETQYF. The full variable domain, completed using reference TRBV5-1 and TRBJ2-5, is KAGVTQTPRYLIKTRGQQVTLSCSPISGHRSVSWYQQTPGQGLQFLFEYFSETQRNKGNFPGRFSGRQFSNSRSEMNVSTLELGDSALYLCASSFDGQETQYFGPGTRLLVL.

This clonotype was counted between two and nine times. The chain is built from TRBV20-1 and TRBJ2-4; 10 bases match TRBD2. From germline, CDR1 is DFQATT and CDR2 SNEGSKA (reference sequence). The CDR3 runs to 15 residues. Unmatched junction bases numbered 4, after V lost 5 bases and J lost 0 bases. DNA for the CDR3: TGCAGTGCTGGAAGACTAGCGGGAGCCAAAAACATTCAGTACTTC. Translation gives CSAGRLAGAKNIQYF.

In its sample, this clonotype was seen a few times. This sequence joins TRBV10-1 and TRBJ2-5, with 7 positions matching TRBD2. The CDR3 extends over 14 amino acids. The junction had 3 bases not matched to a gene; V was cut back by 0 bases and J by 5 bases. Germline CDR1 is WNHNN and CDR2 is SYGVQD (reference sequence). CDR3 sequence: CASSESSGTETQYF. As DNA, the CDR3 is TGCGCCAGCAGTGAGTCGAGCGGGACGGAGACCCAGTACTTC.

This clonotype was found many times. The V and J genes are TRBV5-1 and TRBJ2-1; perhaps TRBD1 as D (5 bases). The CDR3 sequence is 13 residues long. The germline V gene encodes CDR1 SGHRS and CDR2 YFSETQ. Trimming stripped 3 bases from V and 4 bases from J, with 8 bases between. The CDR3 loop reads CASSSQDYNEQFF. The CDR3 coding sequence is TGCGCCAGCAGCTCACAGGATTACAATGAGCAGTTCTTC.

This clonotype has at least ten counts. This rearrangement joins TRBV7-2 to TRBJ2-1, with D uncertain. The CDR3 loop spans 14 amino acids. V lost 8 bases and J lost 9, with 20 bases in between. Germline V lookup: CDR1 SGHTA, CDR2 FQGNSA. The CDR3 DNA is TGTGCCAGCGTAGGTGCTAGTACTATCAGTGAGCAGTTCTTC. This encodes CASVGASTISEQFF.

This clonotype appeared many times. This sequence joins TRBV20-1 and TRBJ2-1; TRBD2 matches at 7 bases. The V gene end was trimmed by 6 bases and the J gene end by 5 bases; junction bases not matched to a gene: 7. The CDR3 sequence is 13 residues long. Germline V gene data show CDR1 as DFQATT and CDR2 as SNEGSKA (reference sequence). The CDR3: CSAELANHNEQFF. The CDR3 DNA reads TGCAGTGCCGAACTAGCGAACCACAATGAGCAGTTCTTC.

This clonotype has more than one count but fewer than ten. This chain uses TRBV20-1 with TRBJ2-7; TRBD2 matches at 10 bases. With 6 bases clipped from V and 2 bases from J, the junction kept 10 bases outside the gene matches. This CDR3 comprises 15 residues. Germline values: CDR1 DFQATT, CDR2 SNEGSKA (reference sequence). The CDR3 DNA follows: TGCAGTGCCCCAGATAGGACTAGCGGAACCTACGAGCAGTACTTC. Protein sequence: CSAPDRTSGTYEQYF.